These T cell receptor beta chains were read from a single sample in a study of response to subunit inactivated influenza vaccine. TCRdb fed the RT-PCR reads into MiXCR, producing one record per CDR3 protein. The top ten hold about 3% of the sample, which has approximately 520,000 distinct CDR3 sequences, 15% to 20% seen once. Sequenced here: CD4+ T cells sorted from PBMCs, sampled less than 30 months after vaccination. These receptors were collected from a man aged 50-75 years who received an inactivated influenza vaccine. CDR3s include the opening cysteine and the closing phenylalanine or tryptophan. A D gene is named only where the DNA matches it firmly. Clone size is not always given. Where it is, it says once, few, many or a class for expanded clones.

clone_size | j_call | d_call | v_call | cdr3_aa | cdr3_nt
. | TRBJ1-1 | . | TRBV5-1 | CASSLSPTVPDTEAFF | TGCGCCAGCAGCTTGAGTCCGACAGTCCCGGACACTGAAGCTTTCTTT
many | TRBJ2-2 | TRBD1 | TRBV15 | CATSRPDRGGTGELFF | TGTGCCACCAGCAGACCAGACAGGGGAGGCACCGGGGAGCTGTTTTTT
few | TRBJ2-5 | . | TRBV18 | CASSGLQETQYF | TGTGCCAGCTCAGGACTACAAGAGACCCAGTACTTC
. | TRBJ2-5 | . | TRBV7-9 | CASSLGSGAETQYF | TGTGCCAGCAGCTTAGGATCAGGGGCAGAGACCCAGTACTTC
. | TRBJ2-5 | TRBD2 | TRBV11-2 | CASSLTPGLQETQYF | TGTGCCAGCAGCTTAACTCCGGGACTACAAGAGACCCAGTACTTC
. | TRBJ1-5 | . | TRBV4-2 | CASSQAGDNRPQHF | TGTGCCAGCAGCCAAGCGGGTGACAATAGGCCCCAGCATTTT
. | TRBJ2-7 | . | TRBV12-2 | CASRLTDRGEQYF | TGTGCAAGTCGCTTAACCGACAGGGGCGAGCAGTACTTC
few | TRBJ1-2 | . | TRBV28 | CASSSLRQGYTF | TGTGCCAGCAGCTCCCTACGACAGGGCTACACCTTC
. | TRBJ1-5 | TRBD1 | TRBV19 | CASSTRTGGQPQHF | TGTGCCAGTAGTACCCGGACAGGGGGTCAGCCCCAGCATTTT
. | TRBJ2-6 | TRBD1 | TRBV18 | CASSPRRPGQGVSGANVLTF | TGTGCCAGCTCACCGCGAAGACCGGGACAGGGGGTCTCTGGGGCCAACGTCCTGACTTTC
few | TRBJ2-1 | TRBD2 | TRBV20-1 | CSAPGLAGVHEQFF | TGCAGTGCCCCGGGACTAGCGGGAGTTCATGAGCAGTTCTTC
. | TRBJ2-7 | TRBD2 | TRBV5-1 | CASSFSGSFSYEQYF | TGCGCCAGCAGCTTTAGCGGGAGTTTCTCCTACGAGCAGTACTTC
many | TRBJ2-1 | . | TRBV5-1 | CASSLEGGFHNEQFF | TGCGCCAGCAGCTTGGAGGGGGGATTTCACAATGAGCAGTTCTTC
. | TRBJ2-7 | TRBD1 | TRBV4-1 | CASSQKQGFEQYF | TGCGCCAGCAGCCAAAAACAGGGGTTTGAGCAGTACTTC
few | TRBJ2-6 | . | TRBV21-1 | CASSKEGLAGISGANVLTF | TGTGCCAGCAGCAAAGAGGGACTAGCGGGGATCTCTGGGGCCAACGTCCTGACTTTC
. | TRBJ2-2 | . | TRBV5-1 | CASRAGDTGELFF | TGCGCCAGCCGCGCAGGGGATACCGGGGAGCTGTTTTTT
many | TRBJ2-5 | . | TRBV11-2 | CASSRTSATNIFQETQYF | TGTGCCAGCAGCCGAACTTCCGCGACAAACATATTCCAAGAGACCCAGTACTTC
few | TRBJ1-5 | . | TRBV3-1 | CASSRKGQGLRYQPQHF | TGTGCCAGCAGCCGGAAAGGGCAGGGACTTCGCTATCAGCCCCAGCATTTT
. | TRBJ2-2 | TRBD2 | TRBV20-1 | CSAKRLAGGNFGGELFF | TGCAGTGCTAAACGTCTAGCGGGAGGGAATTTCGGCGGGGAGCTGTTTTTT
. | TRBJ1-2 | . | TRBV3-1 | CASSQEWTDYYGYTF | TGTGCCAGCAGCCAAGAGTGGACAGATTACTATGGCTACACCTTC
few | TRBJ1-1 | TRBD1 | TRBV20-1 | CSATDRGTEAFF | TGCAGTGCTACTGACAGGGGGACTGAAGCTTTCTTT
few | TRBJ2-2 | . | TRBV10-3 | CAISESQAGELFF | TGTGCCATCAGTGAGTCACAGGCCGGGGAGCTGTTTTTT
. | TRBJ2-7 | TRBD1 | TRBV12-3/TRBV12-4 | CASKRVGQGYEQYF | TGTGCCAGCAAAAGGGTCGGACAGGGCTACGAGCAGTACTTC
. | TRBJ1-3 | . | TRBV12-3/TRBV12-4 | CASSPQDPSSGNTIYF | TGTGCCAGCAGCCCACAGGATCCTAGCTCTGGAAACACCATATATTTT
many | TRBJ2-7 | . | TRBV29-1 | CSVYSGYEQYF | TGCAGCGTTTACAGCGGCTACGAGCAGTACTTC
. | TRBJ2-7 | TRBD1 | TRBV20-1 | CSARDVGTGSYEQYF | TGCAGTGCTAGAGATGTGGGGACAGGTTCCTACGAGCAGTACTTC
. | TRBJ2-7 | TRBD2 | TRBV7-2 | CASSLDTSGAYEQYF | TGTGCCAGCAGCTTAGATACTAGCGGGGCCTACGAGCAGTACTTC
. | TRBJ1-2 | . | TRBV10-3 | CAISESYGYTF | TGTGCCATCAGTGAGTCCTATGGCTACACCTTC
. | TRBJ2-7 | . | TRBV6-6 | CASSLTGSEQYF | TGTGCCAGCAGTTTAACAGGATCCGAGCAGTACTTC
. | TRBJ2-2 | . | TRBV20-1 | CSASTEGASNTGELFF | TGCAGTGCTAGCACGGAGGGGGCCTCAAACACCGGGGAGCTGTTTTTT
few | TRBJ2-2 | TRBD1 | TRBV10-1 | CASSDRGGRNTGELFF | TGCGCCAGCAGTGACCGAGGGGGCCGGAACACCGGGGAGCTGTTTTTT
. | TRBJ1-6 | . | TRBV9 | CASSPPSADSPLHF | TGTGCCAGCAGTCCTCCATCAGCTGATTCACCCCTCCACTTT
. | TRBJ2-7 | . | TRBV28 | CASSQAGASGGYEQYF | TGTGCCAGCAGTCAGGCGGGGGCTAGCGGCGGTTACGAGCAGTACTTC
few | TRBJ2-2 | . | TRBV20-1 | CSASGVTGELFF | TGCAGTGCTAGCGGGGTCACCGGGGAGCTGTTTTTT
. | TRBJ2-7 | TRBD2 | TRBV20-1 | CSARGQPLAGGRQYF | TGCAGTGCTAGAGGCCAACCTTTAGCGGGGGGGCGGCAGTACTTC
few | TRBJ2-7 | . | TRBV12-3/TRBV12-4 | CASARDGVYEQYF | TGTGCCAGCGCTAGGGACGGGGTCTACGAGCAGTACTTC
few | TRBJ1-1 | . | TRBV18 | CASSGRRGDRAFF | TGTGCCAGCTCGGGGCGGAGAGGGGACCGGGCTTTCTTT
few | TRBJ2-5 | . | TRBV10-3 | CAIKDGAEETQYF | TGTGCCATCAAGGACGGGGCGGAAGAGACCCAGTACTTC
. | TRBJ2-3 | TRBD1 | TRBV20-1 | CSARGGQGSYQDTQYF | TGCAGTGCTAGGGGGGGACAGGGCTCGTATCAAGATACGCAGTATTTT
many | TRBJ2-1 | . | TRBV6-2/TRBV6-3 | CASIDGGRSYNEQFF | TGTGCCAGCATCGACGGCGGTCGCTCCTACAATGAGCAGTTCTTC
few | TRBJ2-3 | . | TRBV30 | CAWSVQTHTQYF | TGTGCCTGGAGTGTACAGACGCATACGCAGTATTTT
. | TRBJ2-5 | . | TRBV20-1 | CSARDNQQGRLETQYF | TGCAGTGCTAGGGATAATCAACAGGGACGGCTAGAGACCCAGTACTTC
few | TRBJ2-3 | TRBD2 | TRBV4-2 | CASSQGTSGGLSTDTQYF | TGTGCCAGCAGCCAAGGGACTAGCGGGGGCCTCAGCACAGATACGCAGTATTTT
. | TRBJ2-2 | TRBD2 | TRBV18 | CASSPSGLASTGELFF | TGTGCCAGCTCACCTTCAGGACTAGCAAGCACCGGGGAGCTGTTTTTT
few | TRBJ1-6 | TRBD1 | TRBV20-1 | CSARDLSGQGVRALHF | TGCAGTGCTAGAGATCTTTCGGGGCAGGGGGTCAGGGCCCTCCACTTT
many | TRBJ2-4 | . | TRBV12-3/TRBV12-4 | CASSLGSLKNIQYF | TGTGCCAGCAGTCTGGGCAGCTTAAAAAACATTCAGTACTTC
. | TRBJ2-7 | . | TRBV19 | CASSNAGSYEQYF | TGTGCCAGTAGCAACGCAGGTTCCTACGAGCAGTACTTC
few | TRBJ1-5 | TRBD1 | TRBV19 | CATSPRGPLDNQPQHF | TGTGCCACCTCACCTAGGGGGCCACTAGACAATCAGCCCCAGCATTTT
few | TRBJ2-4 | . | TRBV10-3 | CAISETTGAKNIQYF | TGTGCCATCAGTGAAACAACAGGGGCCAAAAACATTCAGTACTTC
. | TRBJ2-1 | TRBD2 | TRBV24-1 | CATSDATSGRHNEQFF | TGTGCCACCAGTGATGCGACTAGCGGGAGGCACAATGAGCAGTTCTTC
. | TRBJ2-3 | . | TRBV3-1 | CASSQSGGIRTDTQYF | TGTGCCAGCAGCCAGTCGGGCGGGATCCGCACAGATACGCAGTATTTT
. | TRBJ2-1 | . | TRBV20-1 | CSARDGVNNEQFF | TGCAGTGCTAGAGATGGGGTGAACAATGAGCAGTTCTTC
few | TRBJ1-1 | . | TRBV10-3 | CAISAGAEAFF | TGTGCCATCAGTGCGGGGGCTGAAGCTTTCTTT
few | TRBJ1-1 | TRBD1 | TRBV13 | CASSSRTGMNTEAFF | TGTGCCAGCAGCTCCCGGACAGGGATGAACACTGAAGCTTTCTTT
. | TRBJ2-7 | . | TRBV2 | CASRIDEQYF | TGTGCCAGCAGGATTGACGAGCAGTACTTC
. | TRBJ2-7 | . | TRBV7-8 | CASSLVTGPTYEQYF | TGTGCCAGCAGCTTAGTAACGGGACCCACCTACGAGCAGTACTTC
many | TRBJ2-1 | TRBD2 | TRBV5-1 | CASSHRGTSGSNEQFF | TGCGCCAGCAGCCACAGAGGGACTAGCGGGAGCAATGAGCAGTTCTTC
. | TRBJ2-1 | . | TRBV3-1 | CASSLQRQGYSYNEQFF | TGTGCCAGCAGCCTCCAACGGCAGGGATATTCCTACAATGAGCAGTTCTTC
few | TRBJ1-6 | TRBD1 | TRBV3-1 | CASTPRGQENSPLHF | TGTGCCAGCACCCCCCGTGGACAGGAGAATTCACCCCTCCACTTT